This TCR beta chain stems from a study of blood T cells in healthy people across ages. The second PCR ran roughly 6 to 11 cycles with a sample-barcoded 5' primer and J-beta primers. All samples gave at least 2.5 million CDR3-containing paired-end reads. Each CDR3 protein is one row after TCRdb ran MiXCR on the 5' RACE reads. The table includes about 680,000 distinct CDR3 sequences, roughly 49% detected once. Study-wide findings and caveats: Percentage of naive T cells showed a strong correlation with TCR beta diversity.

This clonotype appeared a single time. As yet, its antigen is unknown. Germline V gene data show CDR1 as LNHDA and CDR2 as SQIVND (reference sequence). Trimming took 6 bases from V and 2 from J, leaving 10 bases between them. This CDR3 is built from 13 residues. The genes are TRBV19 and TRBJ1-1; no firm D call. This receptor was obtained from a woman in her fifties or sixties in good health. Material: blood. The CDR3 sequence: CASRGSLNTEAFF. The CDR3 region has the DNA TGTGCCAGTAGAGGCAGCCTTAACACTGAAGCTTTCTTT.